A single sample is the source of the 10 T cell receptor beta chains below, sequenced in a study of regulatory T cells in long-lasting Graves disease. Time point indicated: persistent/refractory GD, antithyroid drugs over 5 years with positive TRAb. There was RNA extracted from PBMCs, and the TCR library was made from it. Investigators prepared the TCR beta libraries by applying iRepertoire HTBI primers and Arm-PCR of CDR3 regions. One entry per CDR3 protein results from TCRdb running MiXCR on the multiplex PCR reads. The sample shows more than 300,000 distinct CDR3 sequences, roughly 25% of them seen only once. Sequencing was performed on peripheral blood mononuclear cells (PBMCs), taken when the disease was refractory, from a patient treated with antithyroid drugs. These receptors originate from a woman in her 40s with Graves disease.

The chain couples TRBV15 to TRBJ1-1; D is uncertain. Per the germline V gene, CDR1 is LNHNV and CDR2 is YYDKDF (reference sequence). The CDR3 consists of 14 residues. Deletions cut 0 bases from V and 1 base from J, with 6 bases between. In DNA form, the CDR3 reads TGTGCCACCAGCAGAGAGAAAGGGAACACTGAAGCTTTCTTT. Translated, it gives CATSREKGNTEAFF.

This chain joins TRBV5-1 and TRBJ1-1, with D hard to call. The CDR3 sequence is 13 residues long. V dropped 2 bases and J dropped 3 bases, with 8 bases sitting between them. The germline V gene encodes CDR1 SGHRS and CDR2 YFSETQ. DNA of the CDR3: TGCGCCAGCAGCTTATGGCCGGACACTGAAGCTTTCTTT. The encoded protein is CASSLWPDTEAFF.

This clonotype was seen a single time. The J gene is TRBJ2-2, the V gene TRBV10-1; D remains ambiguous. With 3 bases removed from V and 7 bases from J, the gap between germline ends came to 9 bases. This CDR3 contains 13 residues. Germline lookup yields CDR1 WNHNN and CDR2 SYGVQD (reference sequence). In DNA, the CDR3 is TGCGCCAGCAGTGACCTTTTCAGCGGGGAGCTGTTTTTT. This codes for CASSDLFSGELFF.

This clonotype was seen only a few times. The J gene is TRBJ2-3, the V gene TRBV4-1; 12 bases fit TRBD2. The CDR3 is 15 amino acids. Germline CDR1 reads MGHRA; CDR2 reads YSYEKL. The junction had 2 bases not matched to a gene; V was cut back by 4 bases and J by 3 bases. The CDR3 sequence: CASSRLAGETDTQYF. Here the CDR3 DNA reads TGCGCCAGCAGCCGACTAGCGGGAGAGACAGATACGCAGTATTTT.

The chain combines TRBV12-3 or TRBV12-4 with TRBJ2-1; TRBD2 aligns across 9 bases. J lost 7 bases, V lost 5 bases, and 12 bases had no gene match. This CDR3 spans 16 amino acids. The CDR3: CASSTRSSGRLNEQFF. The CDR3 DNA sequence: TGTGCCAGCAGTACCCGGAGCAGCGGGAGGTTGAATGAGCAGTTCTTC.

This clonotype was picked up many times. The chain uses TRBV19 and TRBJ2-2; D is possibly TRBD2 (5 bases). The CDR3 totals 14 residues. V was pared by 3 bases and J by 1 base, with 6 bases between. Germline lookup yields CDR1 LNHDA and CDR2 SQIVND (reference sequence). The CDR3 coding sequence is TGTGCCAGTAGTATGAGCGGGAACACCGGGGAGCTGTTTTTT. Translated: CASSMSGNTGELFF.

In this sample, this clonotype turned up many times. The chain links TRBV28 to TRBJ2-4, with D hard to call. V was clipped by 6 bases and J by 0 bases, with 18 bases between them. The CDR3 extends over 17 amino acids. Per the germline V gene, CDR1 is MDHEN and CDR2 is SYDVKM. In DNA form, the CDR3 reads TGTGCCAGCAGACACTACAAGGGTCCGTCAGCCAAAAACATTCAGTACTTC. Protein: CASRHYKGPSAKNIQYF.

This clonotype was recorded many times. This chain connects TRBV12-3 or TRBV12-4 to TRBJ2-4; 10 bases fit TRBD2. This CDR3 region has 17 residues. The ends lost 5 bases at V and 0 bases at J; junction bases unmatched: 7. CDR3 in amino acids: CASSRRTSGIAKNIQYF. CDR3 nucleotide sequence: TGTGCCAGCAGTCGCCGGACTAGCGGAATAGCCAAAAACATTCAGTACTTC.

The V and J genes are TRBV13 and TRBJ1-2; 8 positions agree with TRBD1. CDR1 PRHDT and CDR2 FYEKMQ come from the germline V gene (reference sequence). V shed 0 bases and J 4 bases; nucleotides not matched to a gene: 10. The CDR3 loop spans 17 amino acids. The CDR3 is CASSLGRSRTGSYGYTF. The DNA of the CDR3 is TGTGCCAGCAGCTTAGGCCGATCGAGGACAGGGTCCTATGGCTACACCTTC.

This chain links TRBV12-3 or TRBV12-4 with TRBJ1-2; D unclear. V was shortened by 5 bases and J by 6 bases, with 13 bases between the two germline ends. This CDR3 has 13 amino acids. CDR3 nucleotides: TGTGCCAGCAGTCCCCCAGGTGTGCATGGCTACACCTTC. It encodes CASSPPGVHGYTF.